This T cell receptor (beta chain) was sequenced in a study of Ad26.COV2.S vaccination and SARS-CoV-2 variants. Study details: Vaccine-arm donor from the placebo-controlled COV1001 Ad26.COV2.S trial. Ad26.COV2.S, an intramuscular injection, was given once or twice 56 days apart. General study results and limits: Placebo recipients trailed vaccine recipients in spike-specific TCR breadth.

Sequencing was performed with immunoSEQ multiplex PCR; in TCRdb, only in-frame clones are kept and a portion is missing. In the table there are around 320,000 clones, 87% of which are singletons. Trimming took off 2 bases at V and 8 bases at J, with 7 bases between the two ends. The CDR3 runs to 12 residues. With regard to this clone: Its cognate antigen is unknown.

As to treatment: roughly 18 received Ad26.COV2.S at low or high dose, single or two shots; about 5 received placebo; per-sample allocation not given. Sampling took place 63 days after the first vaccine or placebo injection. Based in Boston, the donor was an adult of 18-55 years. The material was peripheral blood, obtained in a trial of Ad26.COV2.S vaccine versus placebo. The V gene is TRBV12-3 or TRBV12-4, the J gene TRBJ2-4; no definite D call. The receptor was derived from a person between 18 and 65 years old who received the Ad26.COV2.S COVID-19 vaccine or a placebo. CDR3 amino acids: CASSLYRDIQYF. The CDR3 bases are TGTGCCAGCAGTTTATACCGGGACATTCAGTACTTC.